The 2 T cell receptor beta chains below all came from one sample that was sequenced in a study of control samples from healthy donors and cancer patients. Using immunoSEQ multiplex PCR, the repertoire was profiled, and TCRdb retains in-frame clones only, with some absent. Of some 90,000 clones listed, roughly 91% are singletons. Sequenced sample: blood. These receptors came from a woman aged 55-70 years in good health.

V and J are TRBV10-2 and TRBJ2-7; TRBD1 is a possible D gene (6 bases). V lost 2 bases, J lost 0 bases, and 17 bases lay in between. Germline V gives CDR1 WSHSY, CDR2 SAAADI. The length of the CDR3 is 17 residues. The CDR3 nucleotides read TGCGCCAGCAGTGAGAATTGGGGGACATCAAGCTCCTACGAGCAGTACTTC. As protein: CASSENWGTSSSYEQYF.

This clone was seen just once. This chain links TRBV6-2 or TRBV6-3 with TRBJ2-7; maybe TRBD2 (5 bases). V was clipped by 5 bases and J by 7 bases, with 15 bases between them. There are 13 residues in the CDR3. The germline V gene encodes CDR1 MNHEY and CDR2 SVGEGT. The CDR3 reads CASSRANEGEQYF. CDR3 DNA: TGTGCCAGCAGTCGGGCGAACGAGGGTGAGCAGTACTTC.